The 26 T cell receptor beta chains in this list originate from one sample, sequenced in a study of technical replicates of blood from a few donors. Generated by immunoSEQ multiplex PCR, the TCRdb table keeps only in-frame clones and is missing some. This table holds under 95,000 clones, nearly 98% found once. Sequenced sample: T cells isolated from PBMCs. These receptors all come from a human donor in good health.

The rearrangement joins TRBV10-3 to TRBJ2-7; TRBD2 aligns across 7 bases. J was trimmed by 2 bases and V by 3 bases; bases with no gene match: 4. The CDR3 consists of 14 residues. The germline V gene has CDR1 ENHRY and CDR2 SYGVKD. CDR3 residues: CAISDRGGAYEQYF. The CDR3 DNA reads as TGTGCCATCAGTGACCGTGGGGGGGCCTACGAGCAGTACTTC.

The J gene is TRBJ2-7, the V gene TRBV14, with D possibly TRBD1 on 6 matching bases. V lost 4 bases and J 3 bases, leaving 13 bases between the germline ends. There are 14 residues in the CDR3. The germline V gene encodes CDR1 SGHDN and CDR2 FVKESK. The CDR3 reads CASSLTGTRYEQYF. The CDR3 nucleotides read TGTGCCAGCAGCCTAACAGGGACCCGCTACGAGCAGTACTTC.

This chain joins TRBV6-5 and TRBJ2-3, with D possibly TRBD1 on 6 matching bases. Germline CDR1 and CDR2: MNHEY and SVGAGI. With 11 bases removed from V and 3 bases from J, the gap between germline ends came to 15 bases. The CDR3 covers 13 residues. CDR3 sequence (DNA): TGTGCCGTGCAGGGGTTGGGTACAGATACGCAGTATTTT. Its protein product is CAVQGLGTDTQYF.

This chain joins TRBV9 and TRBJ2-7; tentative D call: TRBD2 (7 bases). The CDR3 spans 16 residues. Per germline, CDR1 SGDLS and CDR2 YYNGEE. V lost 0 bases and J 3 bases, leaving 16 bases between the germline ends. The DNA for the CDR3 is TGTGCCAGCAGCGTAGGTCCCGCGGGGGCGGACTACGAGCAGTACTTC. Protein product: CASSVGPAGADYEQYF.

This chain joins TRBV5-1 and TRBJ2-7; 11 nucleotides line up with TRBD2. The CDR3 length is 15 residues. With 0 bases clipped from V and 3 bases from J, the junction kept 2 bases outside the gene matches. The germline V gene has CDR1 SGHRS and CDR2 YFSETQ. The CDR3 nucleotides are TGCGCCAGCAGCTTGGGGGGACTAGCGGACTACGAGCAGTACTTC. This encodes CASSLGGLADYEQYF. The full variable domain, with the rest looked up from reference TRBV5-1 and TRBJ2-7, is KAGVTQTPRYLIKTRGQQVTLSCSPISGHRSVSWYQQTPGQGLQFLFEYFSETQRNKGNFPGRFSGRQFSNSRSEMNVSTLELGDSALYLCASSLGGLADYEQYFGPGTRLTVT.

V and J are TRBV27 and TRBJ2-3, with 9 bases lining up with TRBD2. The CDR3 consists of 17 residues. V shed 2 bases and J 5 bases; nucleotides not matched to a gene: 11. Germline V gene data show CDR1 as MNHEY and CDR2 as SMNVEV (reference sequence). CDR3 protein: CASSLTLAGRGRDTQYF. The CDR3 DNA reads as TGTGCCAGCAGTTTAACACTAGCGGGTCGGGGGAGAGATACGCAGTATTTT.

A single count supports this clone. CDR3 bases: TGTGCCAGCACCCCGACAGGGTATCTCACTGAAGCTTTCTTT. Amino acid sequence: CASTPTGYLTEAFF. The chain combines TRBV27 with TRBJ1-1; 7 bases align to TRBD1. The CDR3 loop spans 14 amino acids. Trimming cost V 7 bases and J 4 bases; bases outside gene matches: 9. In germline, CDR1 is MNHEY, CDR2 SMNVEV (reference sequence).

The rearrangement joins TRBV28 to TRBJ1-4; D gene ambiguous. This CDR3 is built from 13 residues. In germline, CDR1 is MDHEN, CDR2 SYDVKM. The V and J ends lost 5 bases and 3 bases respectively, with 7 bases between them. The CDR3 DNA reads as TGTGCCAGCAGTGATCCGGCTAATGAAAAACTGTTTTTT. Protein product: CASSDPANEKLFF.

The rearrangement uses TRBV7-9 and TRBJ2-1, with D perhaps TRBD2 (5 bases). CDR3 length: 13 amino acids. V lost 3 bases and J lost 8, with 11 bases in between. Germline values: CDR1 SEHNR, CDR2 FQNEAQ (reference sequence). CDR3 loop: CASSFMSEDEQFF. The CDR3 region has the DNA TGTGCCAGCAGCTTTATGTCGGAGGATGAGCAGTTCTTC.

This clone has just one count. The chain uses TRBV19 and TRBJ2-2; D unclear. V was clipped by 0 bases and J by 7 bases, with 9 bases between them. The CDR3 consists of 14 residues. In germline, CDR1 is LNHDA, CDR2 SQIVND (reference sequence). Here the CDR3 reads CASSIDNGDGELFF. The DNA of the CDR3 is TGTGCCAGTAGTATAGACAACGGAGACGGGGAGCTGTTTTTT.

V is TRBV5-8 and J is TRBJ2-3; 10 bases fit TRBD1. This CDR3 contains 17 residues. V trimming: 1 base; J trimming: 1 base; junction bases outside the gene matches: 6. Germline values: CDR1 SGHTS, CDR2 YDEGEE. The DNA of the CDR3 is TGTGCCAGCAGCTTGTCCTGGGGGACAGGGGGCACAGATACGCAGTATTTT. It translates to CASSLSWGTGGTDTQYF.

This chain links TRBV2 with TRBJ2-7; weak D call: TRBD1 (6 bases). CDR1 is SNHLY and CDR2 is FYNNEI in the germline V gene. The CDR3 has 14 amino acids. V lost 7 bases to trimming and J lost 0 bases, with 13 bases between them. The CDR3 region is CASMRDTYSYEQYF. In DNA, the CDR3 is TGTGCCAGCATGAGGGACACCTACTCCTACGAGCAGTACTTC. The full variable domain, in which reference TRBV2 and TRBJ2-7 provide the parts outside the CDR3, is EPEVTQTPSHQVTQMGQEVILRCVPISNHLYFYWYRQILGQKVEFLVSFYNNEISEKSEIFDDQFSVERPDGSNFTLKIRSTKLEDSAMYFCASMRDTYSYEQYFGPGTRLTVT.

This clone has a single count. The genes are TRBV4-1 and TRBJ1-1; D not certain. The V gene lost 2 bases and the J gene lost 1 base, with 5 bases spanning the gap. The CDR3 loop spans 13 amino acids. Germline values: CDR1 MGHRA, CDR2 YSYEKL. The CDR3 is CASSQTANTEAFF. The CDR3 nucleotides read TGCGCCAGCAGCCAAACAGCGAACACTGAAGCTTTCTTT.

The chain employs TRBV5-1 and TRBJ1-6; D is unclear. This CDR3 is built from 18 residues. V was trimmed by 4 bases and J by 8 bases, leaving 25 bases between them. CDR1 and CDR2 (germline): SGHRS, YFSETQ. CDR3 in DNA: TGCGCCAGCAGCCCCTCGTGGCGGGAGGGCGTTGGTGATTCACCCCTCCACTTT. Translated: CASSPSWREGVGDSPLHF.

V is TRBV2 and J is TRBJ2-3; weak D call: TRBD2 (6 bases). Deletions cut 7 bases from V and 1 base from J, with 18 bases between. This CDR3 spans 16 amino acids. CDR1 and CDR2 from the germline V gene are SNHLY and FYNNEI. DNA for the CDR3: TGTGCCAGCAAGGTTATTGGGGGAGGTGGCACAGATACGCAGTATTTT. Translating it yields CASKVIGGGGTDTQYF. Drawing the rest from reference TRBV2 and TRBJ2-3, the complete variable domain is EPEVTQTPSHQVTQMGQEVILRCVPISNHLYFYWYRQILGQKVEFLVSFYNNEISEKSEIFDDQFSVERPDGSNFTLKIRSTKLEDSAMYFCASKVIGGGGTDTQYFGPGTRLTVL.

V is TRBV5-1 and J is TRBJ1-5; D possibly corresponds to TRBD1 (5 bases). Per the germline V gene, CDR1 is SGHRS and CDR2 is YFSETQ. This CDR3 is built from 15 residues. The V and J ends lost 7 bases and 3 bases respectively, with 17 bases between them. This chain's CDR3 is CASRPVFGANQPQHF. In nucleotides, the CDR3 is TGCGCCAGCCGCCCTGTTTTTGGGGCCAATCAGCCCCAGCATTTT.

This chain joins TRBV6-5 and TRBJ1-2, with a tentative D call TRBD1 (5 bases). This CDR3 has 14 amino acids. V shed 4 bases and J shed 6 bases, with 15 bases lying between them. Germline V lookup: CDR1 MNHEY, CDR2 SVGAGI. DNA of the CDR3: TGTGCCAGCAGTTCACTGGACAAATCGCATGGCTACACCTTC. Protein sequence: CASSSLDKSHGYTF.

The rearrangement links TRBV30 to TRBJ2-7, with 8 bases that match TRBD2. The J segment lost 2 bases and the V segment lost 4 bases, leaving 4 bases of the junction unmatched. Germline V gene lookup returns CDR1 GTSNPN and CDR2 SVGIG (reference sequence). The CDR3 runs 13 residues. As DNA, the CDR3 is TGTGCCTGGAAAGCGGGGGTGACCTACGAGCAGTACTTC. Its translation is CAWKAGVTYEQYF.

The V gene is TRBV14, the J gene TRBJ1-1, with D perhaps TRBD1 (6 bases). The length of the CDR3 is 14 residues. V lost 1 base, J lost 3 bases, and 9 bases lay in between. Germline CDR1 is SGHDN and CDR2 is FVKESK. This CDR3 is CASSQADRYTEAFF. CDR3 nucleotide sequence: TGTGCCAGCAGCCAAGCGGACAGATACACTGAAGCTTTCTTT. The full variable domain, its missing parts supplied by reference TRBV14 and TRBJ1-1, is EAGVTQFPSHSVIEKGQTVTLRCDPISGHDNLYWYRRVMGKEIKFLLHFVKESKQDESGMPNNRFLAERTGGTYSTLKVQPAELEDSGVYFCASSQADRYTEAFFGQGTRLTVV.

This clone was found a few times. This chain joins TRBV27 and TRBJ1-1, with 7 bases fitting TRBD1. The CDR3 consists of 16 residues. J gave up 4 bases and V 1 base, and 9 bases lay outside the gene matches. Germline loops: CDR1 MNHEY, CDR2 SMNVEV (reference sequence). The CDR3 DNA reads as TGTGCCAGCAGTTTATTTCGTCTGCGGACAGGCACTGAAGCTTTCTTT. Protein: CASSLFRLRTGTEAFF.

This clone was observed once. The chain carries TRBV7-6 and TRBJ1-1; the D gene is possibly TRBD1 (6 bases). V was shortened by 5 bases and J by 0 bases, with 13 bases between the two germline ends. The CDR3 extends over 15 amino acids. Germline CDR1 reads SGHVS; CDR2 reads FNYEAQ. CDR3 sequence (DNA): TGTGCCAGCAGCCACACGACAGGCGTGAACACTGAAGCTTTCTTT. Encoded protein: CASSHTTGVNTEAFF.

The J gene is TRBJ2-2, the V gene TRBV10-3; TRBD1 is a possible D gene (5 bases). Trimming pared 6 bases from V and 5 bases from J, leaving 7 bases between. This CDR3 region has 12 residues. Germline-derived CDR1 and CDR2 are ENHRY and SYGVKD. This CDR3 reads CAIRDRTGELFF. In DNA form, the CDR3 reads TGTGCCATCAGAGACAGAACCGGGGAGCTGTTTTTT.

The genes are TRBV5-1 and TRBJ2-5; 7 bases are a match to TRBD1. CDR1 is SGHRS, CDR2 YFSETQ, per germline. The CDR3 has 15 amino acids. V dropped 0 bases and J dropped 1; count of bases not matched to a gene: 3. Written as DNA, the CDR3 is TGCGCCAGCAGCTTGGGACAGGGCCTCCAAGAGACCCAGTACTTC. This sequence encodes CASSLGQGLQETQYF.

The genes are TRBV6-5 and TRBJ1-1; D not certain. The CDR3 extends over 14 amino acids. From germline, CDR1 is MNHEY and CDR2 SVGAGI. V lost 8 bases to trimming and J lost 0 bases, with 13 bases between them. Here the CDR3 DNA reads TGTGCCAGCGCGGTCAGAGTCATGAACACTGAAGCTTTCTTT. Translated: CASAVRVMNTEAFF.

This chain joins TRBV7-8 and TRBJ2-5, with D possibly matching TRBD1 (6 bases). The CDR3 is 13 amino acids. The germline V and J ends were trimmed by 11 bases and 5 bases, with 18 bases remaining between them. Germline CDR1 is SGHVS and CDR2 is FQNEAQ. CDR3 region: CAGATQGRETQYF. CDR3 in DNA: TGTGCCGGCGCCACACAGGGTCGGGAGACCCAGTACTTC.

The chain is built from TRBV5-1 and TRBJ2-3, with TRBD2 identical over 7 bases. CDR1 is SGHRS and CDR2 is YFSETQ in the germline V gene. J gave up 1 base and V 4 bases, and 12 bases lay outside the gene matches. CDR3 length: 17 amino acids. As DNA, the CDR3 is TGCGCCAGCAGCCCCAACCCCGGGGACTACGGCACAGATACGCAGTATTTT. Translation gives CASSPNPGDYGTDTQYF.